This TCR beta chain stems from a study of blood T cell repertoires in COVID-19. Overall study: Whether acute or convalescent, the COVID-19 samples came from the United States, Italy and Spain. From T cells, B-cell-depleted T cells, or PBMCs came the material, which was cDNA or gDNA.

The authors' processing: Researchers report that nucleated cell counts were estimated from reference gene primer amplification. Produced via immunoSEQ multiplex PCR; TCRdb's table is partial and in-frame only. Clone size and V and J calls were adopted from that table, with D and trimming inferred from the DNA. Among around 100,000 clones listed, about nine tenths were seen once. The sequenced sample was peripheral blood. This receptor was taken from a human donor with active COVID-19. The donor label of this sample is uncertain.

CDR3 nucleotides: TGTGCCAGCAGCTTCGGGACAGAAAACATTCAGTACTTC. It yields the protein CASSFGTENIQYF. This chain connects TRBV7-2 to TRBJ2-4, with TRBD1 matching over 7 bases. There are 13 residues in the CDR3. V was pared by 3 bases and J by 5 bases, with 1 base of the junction left unmatched. The germline V gene encodes CDR1 SGHTA and CDR2 FQGNSA.